This is a list of T cell receptor beta chains from one sample in a study of T cell responses to AZD1222 COVID-19 vaccine. TCRdb's table, derived via immunoSEQ multiplex PCR, lists solely in-frame clones and lacks some. The repertoire holds about 100,000 clones, with around 87% as singletons. The specimen comprised peripheral blood, sampled on day 0 of MenACWY control vaccination. The receptors originated from an adult in good health. CDR3s include the opening cysteine and the closing phenylalanine or tryptophan. Fields, in order: CDR3 DNA, CDR3 protein, clone size, V gene, D gene, J gene. D genes are given only for firm matches. Size values are once, few and many counts, or a class for expanded clones, and some rows have none.

TGTGCCAGCAGCTTGGGTAGCCCCTATGGCTACACCTTC | CASSLGSPYGYTF | NA | TRBV5-8 | NA | TRBJ1-2
TGCGCCAGCAGCCAAGATATGGGAGGGAGGGCTAATTCACCCCTCCACTTT | CASSQDMGGRANSPLHF | NA | TRBV4-3 | NA | TRBJ1-6
TGTGCTAGTGCCCCCCGGGACAGGGACTACGAGCAGTACTTC | CASAPRDRDYEQYF | NA | TRBV12-5 | TRBD1 | TRBJ2-7
TGTGCCACCAGTGATCCCGCCGGTTCCTACGAGCAGTACTTC | CATSDPAGSYEQYF | NA | TRBV24-1 | NA | TRBJ2-7
TGTGCCAGCAGCGGCGGGGTCTCCTACAATGAGCAGTTCTTC | CASSGGVSYNEQFF | NA | TRBV7-9 | NA | TRBJ2-1
TGTGCCAGCAGCTCGAGGAGGGGGGCTGGAAACACCATATATTTT | CASSSRRGAGNTIYF | NA | TRBV7-9 | NA | TRBJ1-3
TGTGCCAGCAGCCAAGTCGGGGGCTCCTATAATTCACCCCTCCACTTT | CASSQVGGSYNSPLHF | NA | TRBV14 | NA | TRBJ1-6
TGTGCCAGCAGCACGATGACTGGGCCGTTCTTC | CASSTMTGPFF | NA | TRBV12-3/TRBV12-4 | NA | TRBJ2-1
TGCGCCAGCAGGCCGACCGGGATGAACACTGAAGCTTTCTTT | CASRPTGMNTEAFF | NA | TRBV5-1 | NA | TRBJ1-1
TGCAGCGTTGAGCGTGGGACCGGGGAGCTGTTTTTT | CSVERGTGELFF | NA | TRBV29-1 | NA | TRBJ2-2
TGTGCCAGCAGCCACAACGGACAGGGGTTGACTGAAGCTTTCTTT | CASSHNGQGLTEAFF | medium-sized | TRBV13 | TRBD1 | TRBJ1-1
TGTGCCAGCAGCCAAACGGCCGGGCCTCCGCGCGGAGATACGCAGTATTTT | CASSQTAGPPRGDTQYF | NA | TRBV3-1/TRBV3-2 | NA | TRBJ2-3
TGCGCCAGCAGTGAAAGAAGGTTCACAGATACGCAGTATTTT | CASSERRFTDTQYF | NA | TRBV10-2 | NA | TRBJ2-3